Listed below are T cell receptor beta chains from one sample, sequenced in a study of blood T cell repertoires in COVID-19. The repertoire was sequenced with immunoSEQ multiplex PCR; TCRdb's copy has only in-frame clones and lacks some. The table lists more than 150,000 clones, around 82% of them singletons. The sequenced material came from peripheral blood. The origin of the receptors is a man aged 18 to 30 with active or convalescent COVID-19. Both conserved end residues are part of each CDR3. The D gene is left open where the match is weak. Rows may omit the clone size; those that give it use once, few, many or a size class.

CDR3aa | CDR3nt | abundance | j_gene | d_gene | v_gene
CASSLWDRGTEAFF | TGTGCCAGCAGTTTATGGGATAGGGGCACTGAAGCTTTCTTT | NA | TRBJ1-1 | NA | TRBV27
CATSGRDSYEQYF | TGTGCCACCTCGGGGAGGGACTCCTACGAGCAGTACTTC | NA | TRBJ2-7 | TRBD2 | TRBV6-6
CASSLIRVGAKNIQYF | TGTGCCAGCAGCTTGATCAGGGTGGGAGCCAAAAACATTCAGTACTTC | NA | TRBJ2-4 | NA | TRBV5-6
CASSSWTGAEAFF | TGCGCCAGCAGCTCCTGGACGGGGGCTGAAGCTTTCTTT | NA | TRBJ1-1 | NA | TRBV5-1
CASSRRGGANVLTF | TGTGCCAGCAGTCGTCGGGGTGGGGCCAACGTCCTGACTTTC | once | TRBJ2-6 | NA | TRBV7-2
CASSTGQGGNEQFF | TGCGCCAGCAGCACGGGACAGGGCGGGAATGAGCAGTTCTTC | NA | TRBJ2-1 | TRBD1 | TRBV5-1
CASSTRGHSQGTDTQYF | TGTGCCAGCAGCACAAGGGGACATAGCCAGGGGACAGATACGCAGTATTTT | NA | TRBJ2-3 | NA | TRBV21-1
CSVRRTGGGELFF | TGCAGCGTTCGGCGGACCGGGGGCGGGGAGCTGTTTTTT | NA | TRBJ2-2 | NA | TRBV29-1
CASSFEGALGYTF | TGCGCCAGCAGCTTTGAGGGGGCGCTCGGCTACACCTTC | NA | TRBJ1-2 | TRBD1 | TRBV5-1
CASTSGISGNTIYF | TGTGCCAGCACCTCGGGGATCTCTGGAAACACCATATATTTT | NA | TRBJ1-3 | NA | TRBV2
CASTDSLETQYF | TGCGCCAGCACGGACAGCTTAGAGACCCAGTACTTC | NA | TRBJ2-5 | NA | TRBV5-1
CASATRTSADDTQYF | TGTGCCAGCGCAACACGGACTAGCGCCGATGATACGCAGTATTTT | NA | TRBJ2-3 | TRBD2 | TRBV2
CASSTQSTGANVLTF | TGTGCCAGCAGTACACAGTCGACTGGGGCCAACGTCCTGACTTTC | NA | TRBJ2-6 | NA | TRBV28
CASSMGLRGELFF | TGTGCCAGCAGCATGGGCTTACGCGGGGAGCTGTTTTTT | NA | TRBJ2-2 | NA | TRBV7-3
CASSQELRGQNGYTF | TGTGCCAGCAGCCAAGAACTCAGGGGGCAAAATGGCTACACCTTC | NA | TRBJ1-2 | TRBD1 | TRBV3-1/TRBV3-2
CASSLLGGDTDTQYF | TGCGCCAGCAGCTTGCTCGGGGGGGACACAGATACGCAGTATTTT | NA | TRBJ2-3 | TRBD2 | TRBV5-1
CASSEYGAYQYDGYTF | TGTGCCAGCAGTGAGTATGGGGCATATCAGTACGATGGCTACACCTTC | NA | TRBJ1-2 | NA | TRBV25-1
CATSRVGVGYQPQHF | TGTGCCACCAGCAGAGTAGGGGTCGGTTATCAGCCCCAGCATTTT | NA | TRBJ1-5 | NA | TRBV15
CASSARTGGEQYF | TGTGCCAGCAGTGCCCGGACAGGGGGGGAGCAGTACTTC | NA | TRBJ2-7 | TRBD1 | TRBV6-4
CASQGLGAYEQYF | TGTGCCAGTCAAGGACTAGGGGCCTACGAGCAGTACTTC | NA | TRBJ2-7 | TRBD2 | TRBV19
CATSRVMASGVYEQYF | TGTGCCACCAGCAGAGTAATGGCTAGCGGGGTCTACGAGCAGTACTTC | NA | TRBJ2-7 | TRBD2 | TRBV15
CASNSQGRGYEQYF | TGCGCCAGCAACTCACAGGGAAGAGGGTACGAGCAGTACTTC | NA | TRBJ2-7 | NA | TRBV5-1
CASSSPSGQGNQPQHF | TGTGCCAGCAGTTCCCCGTCGGGACAGGGGAACCAGCCCCAGCATTTT | NA | TRBJ1-5 | TRBD1 | TRBV28
CASSQPGQGFSYEQYF | TGTGCCAGCAGCCAGCCGGGACAGGGATTTTCCTACGAGCAGTACTTC | NA | TRBJ2-7 | TRBD1 | TRBV5-6
CASSVGDSSIYGYTF | TGTGCCAGCAGCGTAGGGGACAGTTCTATCTATGGCTACACCTTC | once | TRBJ1-2 | TRBD1 | TRBV9
CASSAQGANQPQHF | TGTGCCAGCAGTGCCCAGGGGGCAAATCAGCCCCAGCATTTT | NA | TRBJ1-5 | TRBD1 | TRBV2
CASQGGDKANYGYTF | TGTGCCAGCCAAGGGGGGGACAAAGCTAACTATGGCTACACCTTC | NA | TRBJ1-2 | NA | TRBV6-5
CAISESTGESSPLHF | TGTGCCATCAGTGAGTCGACAGGGGAGTCTTCACCCCTCCACTTT | NA | TRBJ1-6 | TRBD1 | TRBV10-3
CASSPTGLYAGELFF | TGTGCCAGCAGCCCCACAGGGTTGTATGCCGGGGAGCTGTTTTTT | once | TRBJ2-2 | NA | TRBV7-2
CASSFGTTNTGELFF | TGTGCCAGCAGCTTCGGGACAACGAACACCGGGGAGCTGTTTTTT | NA | TRBJ2-2 | NA | TRBV5-6
CASSLVMDRGSGYTF | TGCGCCAGCAGCTTGGTTATGGACAGGGGCAGTGGCTACACCTTC | NA | TRBJ1-2 | TRBD1 | TRBV5-1
CASSPTGIANYGYTF | TGCGCCAGCAGCCCGACAGGGATAGCTAACTATGGCTACACCTTC | NA | TRBJ1-2 | TRBD1 | TRBV4-1
CSARQSSYEQYF | TGCAGCGCCAGACAGAGCTCCTACGAGCAGTACTTC | NA | TRBJ2-7 | NA | TRBV29-1
CAISESVRNEQYF | TGTGCCATCAGTGAGTCGGTCAGGAACGAGCAGTACTTC | once | TRBJ2-7 | NA | TRBV10-3
CASSPSRVYGNTIYF | TGCGCCAGCAGCCCAAGCCGAGTCTATGGAAACACCATATATTTT | NA | TRBJ1-3 | NA | TRBV4-3
CASSLLDGVRDTNTEAFF | TGTGCCAGCAGCTTGTTAGATGGAGTCCGGGACACTAACACTGAAGCTTTCTTT | NA | TRBJ1-1 | NA | TRBV5-6
CASSPRRTQGLLQAFF | TGTGCCAGCTCACCACGGAGAACCCAGGGGCTACTACAAGCTTTCTTT | few | TRBJ1-1 | NA | TRBV18
CASSQLTTGSETQYF | TGCGCCAGCAGCCAACTGACGACGGGGTCGGAGACCCAGTACTTC | once | TRBJ2-5 | NA | TRBV4-1
CSVDGGRNQPQHF | TGCAGCGTTGACGGGGGGCGCAATCAGCCCCAGCATTTT | NA | TRBJ1-5 | NA | TRBV29-1
CASSGSSGARTDTQYF | TGTGCCAGCAGTGGCTCTAGCGGGGCTAGAACAGATACGCAGTATTTT | NA | TRBJ2-3 | TRBD2 | TRBV6-6
CASSLAGGLNTEAFF | TGCGCCAGCAGCTTGGCCGGAGGACTGAACACTGAAGCTTTCTTT | NA | TRBJ1-1 | NA | TRBV5-1
CASRDRGTDTQYF | TGTGCCAGCAGAGACAGGGGCACAGATACGCAGTATTTT | once | TRBJ2-3 | TRBD1 | TRBV6-5
CASSLDSIQPQHF | TGTGCCAGCAGTCTAGACTCGATTCAGCCCCAGCATTTT | NA | TRBJ1-5 | NA | TRBV6-5
CASSLDRVTNYGYTF | TGTGCCAGCAGCTTAGACAGGGTTACTAACTATGGCTACACCTTC | NA | TRBJ1-2 | TRBD1 | TRBV28
CASSPDRSSYNEQFF | TGTGCCAGTAGCCCTGACAGAAGTTCCTACAATGAGCAGTTCTTC | NA | TRBJ2-1 | NA | TRBV19
CASKLGGSHEQYF | TGTGCCAGCAAGTTGGGAGGGTCCCACGAGCAGTACTTC | NA | TRBJ2-7 | TRBD2 | TRBV12-3/TRBV12-4
CASSPLAGGSYEQYF | TGTGCCAGCAGTCCCCTAGCGGGAGGTTCCTACGAGCAGTACTTC | few | TRBJ2-7 | TRBD2 | TRBV27
CASSYEPGFYGYTF | TGTGCCAGCAGTTACGAGCCAGGCTTCTATGGCTACACCTTC | NA | TRBJ1-2 | NA | TRBV6-6
CAISSGGGKVNTEAFF | TGTGCCATCAGCTCAGGGGGCGGAAAGGTGAACACTGAAGCTTTCTTT | NA | TRBJ1-1 | TRBD1 | TRBV10-3
CASREGTEAFF | TGTGCCAGCAGGGAGGGGACTGAAGCTTTCTTT | NA | TRBJ1-1 | NA | TRBV28
CASSVTVHRGRKGEKLFF | TGTGCCAGCAGTGTTACGGTCCACCGGGGGAGAAAGGGTGAAAAACTGTTTTTT | once | TRBJ1-4 | NA | TRBV7-9
CASSRTSASYEQYF | TGTGCCAGCAGCCGGACTAGCGCTTCCTACGAGCAGTACTTC | NA | TRBJ2-7 | TRBD2 | TRBV11-2
CASSLVAGGANEKLFF | TGCGCCAGCAGCTTGGTTGCAGGGGGCGCTAATGAAAAACTGTTTTTT | NA | TRBJ1-4 | TRBD1 | TRBV5-1